A single sample is the source of the 18 T cell receptor beta chains below, sequenced in a study of CD8 T cells in ankylosing spondylitis. For these TCRs, the target antigens are not known. A single record per CDR3 protein comes from TCRdb applying MiXCR to the 5' RACE reads. The sample consists of 650,000 to 800,000 distinct CDR3 sequences, 15% to 20% of them appearing once. General study results and limits: Ankylosing spondylitis blood seemed to carry a telltale TCR beta motif made of eight or nine highly homologous variants.

The sequenced sample was blood, either unsorted or a sorted T cell fraction (not recorded which). The receptors derive from a male donor with ankylosing spondylitis.

The CDR3 region is CASSFQYTDTQYF. As DNA, the CDR3 is TGTGCCAGCAGTTTCCAATACACAGATACGCAGTATTTT. The V and J genes are TRBV27 and TRBJ2-3; no clear D gene. Germline values: CDR1 MNHEY, CDR2 SMNVEV (reference sequence). V lost 3 bases, J lost 2 bases, and 6 bases lay in between. The CDR3 is made up of 13 amino acids.

J is TRBJ2-7 and V is TRBV4-1; possible D gene TRBD1, 7 bases. The CDR3 covers 15 residues. In germline, CDR1 is MGHRA, CDR2 YSYEKL. The V end was cut by 1 base, the J end by 9 bases, with 19 bases between. The CDR3 DNA reads TGCGCCAGCAGCCAAGTGGGGGGAGGACAGGACGCGCAGTACTTC. Its protein product is CASSQVGGGQDAQYF.

In this sample, this clonotype turned up a few times. V is TRBV6-1 and J is TRBJ1-5, with D possibly matching TRBD1 (6 bases). CDR1 MNHNS and CDR2 SASEGT come from the germline V gene. V gave up 10 bases and J gave up 3 bases, with 16 bases separating them. The CDR3 spans 14 residues. Here the CDR3 reads CATSSGDTNQPQHF. DNA for the CDR3: TGTGCCACTTCCTCGGGGGACACCAATCAGCCCCAGCATTTT.

A remark on this clonotype: The germline gene is not matched at one end of the junction; a read error may be the cause. The genes are TRBV3-1 and TRBJ2-7; D is perhaps TRBD2 (7 bases). CDR3 length: 15 residues. Germline values: CDR1 LGHDT, CDR2 YNNKEL (reference sequence). Here the CDR3 DNA reads TGTGCCAGCAGGCAAGGAGGGGGGGCTAAATACGAGCAGTACTTC. As protein: CASRQGGGAKYEQYF.

The V call is TRBV5-1, the J call TRBJ2-3; D may be TRBD2 (6 bases). CDR1 is SGHRS and CDR2 is YFSETQ in the germline V gene. V dropped 5 bases and J dropped 0 bases, with 16 bases sitting between them. This CDR3 comprises 16 residues. As DNA, the CDR3 is TGCGCCAGCAGAACCCCAGGAGGGGTCAGCACAGATACGCAGTATTTT. The encoded protein is CASRTPGGVSTDTQYF.

This rearrangement joins TRBV7-3 to TRBJ2-1, with 7 bases aligning to TRBD1. The CDR3 covers 15 residues. Germline CDR1 and CDR2: SGHTA and FQGTGA. Trimming at V came to 2 bases and at J to 5 bases, leaving 6 bases not matched to a gene. The CDR3 loop is CASSLPTGTDNEQFF. Written as DNA, the CDR3 is TGTGCCAGCAGCTTACCTACCGGGACAGACAATGAGCAGTTCTTC.

The chain uses TRBV5-1 and TRBJ2-1, with TRBD2 matching 8 bases. J lost 5 bases, V lost 0 bases, and 13 bases had no gene match. Germline V gene data show CDR1 as SGHRS and CDR2 as YFSETQ. The CDR3 length is 18 residues. In nucleotides, the CDR3 is TGCGCCAGCAGCTTGGCCGTTGTGGTAGCGGGGACACACAATGAGCAGTTCTTC. Residues: CASSLAVVVAGTHNEQFF.

The chain carries TRBV29-1 and TRBJ1-6; D is undetermined. The CDR3 length is 12 residues. Trimming shortened V by 3 bases and J by 8 bases, and 8 bases separated the two germline ends. Germline V gene data show CDR1 as SQVTM and CDR2 as ANQGSEA. CDR3 bases: TGCAGCGTTGATACGGCGGATTCACCCCTCCACTTT. As protein: CSVDTADSPLHF.

In its sample, this clonotype was seen a few times. This chain uses TRBV5-1 with TRBJ2-2; possible D gene TRBD1, 6 bases. This CDR3 contains 15 residues. Germline loops: CDR1 SGHRS, CDR2 YFSETQ. Trimming left V 1 base short and J 2 bases short, with 9 bases between. CDR3 sequence reads: CASSLLTGNTGELFF. The CDR3 DNA reads as TGCGCCAGCAGCTTGTTGACAGGCAACACCGGGGAGCTGTTTTTT.

The sample holds a few counts of this clonotype. The gene calls are TRBV5-1 and TRBJ1-2, with D hard to call. V was pared by 0 bases and J by 4 bases, with 7 bases between. The CDR3 sequence is 13 residues long. Germline V CDR1 and CDR2: SGHRS, YFSETQ. The CDR3 region has the DNA TGCGCCAGCAGCTTGGAAGAATCCTATGGCTACACCTTC. Translating gives CASSLEESYGYTF.

The chain recombines TRBV27 with TRBJ2-1, with no clear D. Trimming took off 6 bases at V and 9 bases at J, with 12 bases between the two ends. CDR3 size: 12 residues. The germline gives CDR1 MNHEY, CDR2 SMNVEV (reference sequence). This CDR3 is CASSSVFLEQFF. The CDR3 region has the DNA TGTGCCAGCAGCTCGGTCTTCCTTGAGCAGTTCTTC.

V usage is TRBV30 and J usage is TRBJ1-2; D is undetermined. The germline gives CDR1 GTSNPN, CDR2 SVGIG (reference sequence). V was cut by 4 bases and J by 7 bases, with 13 bases left in between. CDR3 length: 12 amino acids. CDR3: CAWTVGIGGYTF. CDR3 coding DNA: TGTGCCTGGACTGTAGGGATCGGTGGCTACACCTTC.

The chain recombines TRBV9 with TRBJ2-1; perhaps TRBD1 as D (6 bases). The CDR3 length is 14 residues. The V end was cut by 2 bases, the J end by 2 bases, with 8 bases between. The germline V gene has CDR1 SGDLS and CDR2 YYNGEE. The CDR3 is CASSVRQAYNEQFF. In nucleotides, the CDR3 is TGTGCCAGCAGCGTGAGACAGGCCTACAATGAGCAGTTCTTC. Together with reference TRBV9 and TRBJ2-1, the CDR3 gives the full variable domain: DSGVTQTPKHLITATGQRVTLRCSPRSGDLSVYWYQQSLDQGLQFLIQYYNGEERAKGNILERFSAQQFPDLHSELNLSSLELGDSALYFCASSVRQAYNEQFFGPGTRLTVL.

This clonotype was observed a few times. V and J are TRBV15 and TRBJ2-1; D gene uncertain. V lost 3 bases to trimming and J lost 0 bases, with 12 bases between them. Germline loops: CDR1 LNHNV, CDR2 YYDKDF (reference sequence). CDR3 size: 16 residues. CDR3 in amino acids: CATSRGAPSSYNEQFF. CDR3 DNA: TGTGCCACCAGCAGGGGTGCACCGAGCTCCTACAATGAGCAGTTCTTC.

This clonotype was seen only a few times. The rearrangement joins TRBV6-1 to TRBJ1-1, with D uncertain. Trimming stripped 2 bases from V and 1 base from J, with 11 bases between. Germline CDR1 is MNHNS and CDR2 is SASEGT. The CDR3 has 15 residues. The CDR3 DNA sequence: TGTGCCAGCAGTGAACCGGGGTACGGGAACACTGAAGCTTTCTTT. It translates to CASSEPGYGNTEAFF.

The chain is built from TRBV3-1 and TRBJ2-5; 8 positions match TRBD2. CDR1 and CDR2 (germline): LGHDT, YNNKEL (reference sequence). V was pared by 4 bases and J by 3 bases, with 7 bases of the junction left unmatched. The CDR3 is 15 amino acids. The chain's CDR3 is CASSLGGRKEETQYF. CDR3 sequence (DNA): TGTGCCAGCAGCCTAGGCGGGAGGAAAGAAGAGACCCAGTACTTC.

This clonotype has just a few counts. The V gene is TRBV7-9, the J gene TRBJ2-3; tentatively, D is TRBD2 (6 bases). CDR1 and CDR2 (germline): SEHNR, FQNEAQ (reference sequence). V was cut by 1 base and J by 9 bases, with 17 bases left in between. The CDR3 spans 15 residues. CDR3: CASSLEFHGGGTQYF. The DNA of the CDR3 is TGTGCCAGCAGCTTAGAGTTCCACGGGGGAGGAACGCAGTATTTT.

V gene TRBV11-2 combines with J gene TRBJ2-5; no reliable D call. The length of the CDR3 is 14 residues. The V gene's germline CDR1 is SGHAT and CDR2 FQNNGV. Trimming removed 5 bases at V and 0 bases at J, with 10 bases between. CDR3 sequence: CASSTTLYQETQYF. The CDR3 DNA is TGTGCCAGCAGCACGACCCTGTACCAAGAGACCCAGTACTTC.